A selection of T cell receptor beta chains follows, all from one sample in a study of low-dose radiotherapy and immunotherapy resistance in tumors. TCRdb re-called the reads through MiXCR, storing one row per CDR3 protein. The sample includes 35,000 to 45,000 distinct CDR3 sequences, 25% to 40% seen only once; the top ten take 3.5% to 4%. Sequencing used PBMCs, obtained before treatment. Source of these receptors: a male donor with gallbladder cancer. Both conserved end residues are part of each CDR3. D genes are given only for firm matches. The size entry is marked missing in some rows and otherwise reads once, few, many or a size class.

CDR3 DNA: TGTGCCAGCAGTGAAGCTGCCGGGACTAGCGCCTACGAGCAGTACTTC
CDR3 protein: CASSEAAGTSAYEQYF
clone size: many
J gene: TRBJ2-7
V gene: TRBV6-2/TRBV6-3
D gene: TRBD2

CDR3 DNA: TGCAGTGCTAGTACTTACGGGGCCTCCCTCGGAGCTTTCTTT
CDR3 protein: CSASTYGASLGAFF
clone size: NA
J gene: TRBJ1-1
V gene: TRBV20-1
D gene: NA

CDR3 DNA: TGTGCCAGCCTTAGGGGGGGATACTACGAGCAGTACTTC
CDR3 protein: CASLRGGYYEQYF
clone size: NA
J gene: TRBJ2-7
V gene: TRBV6-1
D gene: NA

CDR3 DNA: TGTGCCAGCAGCCAAGATAATCGAGGAGGATCACCCCTCCACTTT
CDR3 protein: CASSQDNRGGSPLHF
clone size: NA
J gene: TRBJ1-6
V gene: TRBV3-1
D gene: NA

CDR3 DNA: TGTGCCAGCAGCTTTAATGAAAAACTGTTTTTT
CDR3 protein: CASSFNEKLFF
clone size: NA
J gene: TRBJ1-4
V gene: TRBV3-1
D gene: NA

CDR3 DNA: TGTGCCAGCAGCTTAGTAGGGCCCTTCTCTGGAAACACCATATATTTT
CDR3 protein: CASSLVGPFSGNTIYF
clone size: NA
J gene: TRBJ1-3
V gene: TRBV7-2
D gene: NA

CDR3 DNA: TGCGCCAGCAGCTTGGATTTATTGGTCACAGATACGCAGTATTTT
CDR3 protein: CASSLDLLVTDTQYF
clone size: many
J gene: TRBJ2-3
V gene: TRBV5-1
D gene: NA

CDR3 DNA: TGTGCCAGCAGCCCCCTAGGACGGAAGGGAAGGTATGGCTACACCTTC
CDR3 protein: CASSPLGRKGRYGYTF
clone size: NA
J gene: TRBJ1-2
V gene: TRBV6-8
D gene: NA

CDR3 DNA: TGTGCCACCAGCAGAGACACCGGGACAGGGGGCGCGGGCTATGGCTACACCTTC
CDR3 protein: CATSRDTGTGGAGYGYTF
clone size: NA
J gene: TRBJ1-2
V gene: TRBV15
D gene: TRBD1

CDR3 DNA: TGTGCCAGCAGCCCTAGGAACAATGAGCAGTTCTTC
CDR3 protein: CASSPRNNEQFF
clone size: many
J gene: TRBJ2-1
V gene: TRBV19
D gene: NA

CDR3 DNA: TGTGCCAGCAGTCTCCGCCCCGGCGGCTATGGCTACACCTTC
CDR3 protein: CASSLRPGGYGYTF
clone size: many
J gene: TRBJ1-2
V gene: TRBV6-4
D gene: NA

CDR3 DNA: TGTGCCAGTAGGGACGAGGGACGAGGTTCACCCCTCCACTTT
CDR3 protein: CASRDEGRGSPLHF
clone size: NA
J gene: TRBJ1-6
V gene: TRBV19
D gene: NA

CDR3 DNA: TGCAGTGCTCGGCCCTCCCGGACAGGGCAAGGGACCAACGAGCAGTACTTC
CDR3 protein: CSARPSRTGQGTNEQYF
clone size: many
J gene: TRBJ2-7
V gene: TRBV20-1
D gene: TRBD1

CDR3 DNA: TGTGCCAGCAGCTTCCGGGGGGGCAATGAGCAGTTCTTC
CDR3 protein: CASSFRGGNEQFF
clone size: many
J gene: TRBJ2-1
V gene: TRBV5-6
D gene: TRBD2

CDR3 DNA: TGTGCCAGCAGTATGACAGGGAGGTGGAATGAAAAACTGTTTTTT
CDR3 protein: CASSMTGRWNEKLFF
clone size: NA
J gene: TRBJ1-4
V gene: TRBV27
D gene: TRBD1

CDR3 DNA: TGTGCCAGCAGCCGGTCGGGACTCCAAGAGACCCAGTACTTC
CDR3 protein: CASSRSGLQETQYF
clone size: many
J gene: TRBJ2-5
V gene: TRBV7-2
D gene: NA

CDR3 DNA: TGTGCCAGCAGCCCCCAGGGAGCGGGAGATTACGAGCAGTACTTC
CDR3 protein: CASSPQGAGDYEQYF
clone size: NA
J gene: TRBJ2-7
V gene: TRBV7-8
D gene: TRBD2

CDR3 DNA: TGTGCCAGCAGTTACTCCCCGGGACTAGCGGACTCCTACGAGCAGTACTTC
CDR3 protein: CASSYSPGLADSYEQYF
clone size: NA
J gene: TRBJ2-7
V gene: TRBV6-2/TRBV6-3
D gene: TRBD2

CDR3 DNA: TGCGCCAGCAGCTTCTTCGTGGGATTGGCGGGAAACACCATATATTTT
CDR3 protein: CASSFFVGLAGNTIYF
clone size: many
J gene: TRBJ1-3
V gene: TRBV5-1
D gene: NA

CDR3 DNA: TGTGCCAGCAGACTAAGGAACACCGGGGAGCTGTTTTTT
CDR3 protein: CASRLRNTGELFF
clone size: many
J gene: TRBJ2-2
V gene: TRBV6-2/TRBV6-3
D gene: NA

CDR3 DNA: TGTGCCATTACGTCCGGTGCTAGCGGATACAATGAGCAGTTCTTC
CDR3 protein: CAITSGASGYNEQFF
clone size: many
J gene: TRBJ2-1
V gene: TRBV28
D gene: TRBD2

CDR3 DNA: TGTGCCACCCGCGGGACAGGAGCCTACGAGCAGTACTTC
CDR3 protein: CATRGTGAYEQYF
clone size: many
J gene: TRBJ2-7
V gene: TRBV6-2/TRBV6-3
D gene: TRBD1

CDR3 DNA: TGCGCCAGCAGCACTACTAGCGGTTCGGGTTGGGATGAGCAGTTCTTC
CDR3 protein: CASSTTSGSGWDEQFF
clone size: NA
J gene: TRBJ2-1
V gene: TRBV5-1
D gene: TRBD2

CDR3 DNA: TGTGCCAGCTACACCCTAGCGGGGGTCTCTGGGGCCAACGTCCTGACTTTC
CDR3 protein: CASYTLAGVSGANVLTF
clone size: few
J gene: TRBJ2-6
V gene: TRBV28
D gene: TRBD2

CDR3 DNA: TGTGCCAGCAGCTTGGTGTGGGGGCCGGGCTATGGCTACACCTTC
CDR3 protein: CASSLVWGPGYGYTF
clone size: few
J gene: TRBJ1-2
V gene: TRBV5-6
D gene: NA

CDR3 DNA: TGTGCCAGCAGCTTGGGATTAAACTATGGCTACACCTTC
CDR3 protein: CASSLGLNYGYTF
clone size: few
J gene: TRBJ1-2
V gene: TRBV7-6
D gene: NA

CDR3 DNA: TGTGCCACCTCAAAAGGGGGCCAAGAGACCCAGTACTTC
CDR3 protein: CATSKGGQETQYF
clone size: NA
J gene: TRBJ2-5
V gene: TRBV27
D gene: NA

CDR3 DNA: TGCAGCGCCCTAGGGGGGGAGAGCTCCTACAATGAGCAGTTCTTC
CDR3 protein: CSALGGESSYNEQFF
clone size: many
J gene: TRBJ2-1
V gene: TRBV20-1
D gene: NA

CDR3 DNA: TGTGCCAGCAGGACTACGGCACTTTCGGTTTACGAGCAGTACTTC
CDR3 protein: CASRTTALSVYEQYF
clone size: NA
J gene: TRBJ2-7
V gene: TRBV2
D gene: NA

CDR3 DNA: TGCGCCAGCAGTGAGGGGCCCTTGGGGGAGACCCAGTACTTC
CDR3 protein: CASSEGPLGETQYF
clone size: NA
J gene: TRBJ2-5
V gene: TRBV10-1
D gene: NA

CDR3 DNA: TGTGCCAGCAGCCCCGGACAGGGTTTCTATGGCTACACCTTC
CDR3 protein: CASSPGQGFYGYTF
clone size: many
J gene: TRBJ1-2
V gene: TRBV11-2
D gene: TRBD1

CDR3 DNA: TGCGCCAGCAGCTCCATTACAGGGGGAATGGGCTATGGCTACACCTTC
CDR3 protein: CASSSITGGMGYGYTF
clone size: many
J gene: TRBJ1-2
V gene: TRBV5-1
D gene: TRBD1

CDR3 DNA: TGCAGCGCGGATGCCGGGGAGCTGTTTTTT
CDR3 protein: CSADAGELFF
clone size: many
J gene: TRBJ2-2
V gene: TRBV29-1
D gene: NA

CDR3 DNA: TGTGCCAGCAGCCCGCAGGTTTACACTGAAGCTTTCTTT
CDR3 protein: CASSPQVYTEAFF
clone size: NA
J gene: TRBJ1-1
V gene: TRBV7-9
D gene: NA

CDR3 DNA: TGTGCCAGCAGTACCGGGACGTATAGCACAGATACGCAGTATTTT
CDR3 protein: CASSTGTYSTDTQYF
clone size: many
J gene: TRBJ2-3
V gene: TRBV7-2
D gene: NA

CDR3 DNA: TGCGCCAGCAGCCCCGGACCGAACTCTGGAAACACCATATATTTT
CDR3 protein: CASSPGPNSGNTIYF
clone size: NA
J gene: TRBJ1-3
V gene: TRBV5-1
D gene: NA

CDR3 DNA: TGCGCCAGCAGCTTGGGGGACACCGTCGCCTACGAGCAGTACTTC
CDR3 protein: CASSLGDTVAYEQYF
clone size: NA
J gene: TRBJ2-7
V gene: TRBV5-1
D gene: NA

CDR3 DNA: TGTGCCAGCGGACAGAAGAACACTGAAGCTTTCTTT
CDR3 protein: CASGQKNTEAFF
clone size: few
J gene: TRBJ1-1
V gene: TRBV7-2
D gene: NA

CDR3 DNA: TGTGCCAGGGGGACAGAAAGGGGGACTGAAGCTTTCTTT
CDR3 protein: CARGTERGTEAFF
clone size: NA
J gene: TRBJ1-1
V gene: TRBV2
D gene: TRBD1

CDR3 DNA: TGTGCCAGTTATTCCGGGACAGGGGGCGAGAGGGAGACCCAGTACTTC
CDR3 protein: CASYSGTGGERETQYF
clone size: many
J gene: TRBJ2-5
V gene: TRBV19
D gene: TRBD1

CDR3 DNA: TGCAGCGTAGCGGCCCGCCAGATCTTCAGAGATACGCAGTATTTT
CDR3 protein: CSVAARQIFRDTQYF
clone size: once
J gene: TRBJ2-3
V gene: TRBV29-1
D gene: NA

CDR3 DNA: TGTGCCAGCGCCCTACGGCCTGAAGCTTTCTTT
CDR3 protein: CASALRPEAFF
clone size: NA
J gene: TRBJ1-1
V gene: TRBV6-1
D gene: NA

CDR3 DNA: TGTGCCAGCCGGCGGCTAGCGGGATTGGAGACCCAGTACTTC
CDR3 protein: CASRRLAGLETQYF
clone size: many
J gene: TRBJ2-5
V gene: TRBV2
D gene: TRBD2

CDR3 DNA: TGTGCCAGCAGCGTAGAATTTGGTCTCCCCGCAGATACGCAGTATTTT
CDR3 protein: CASSVEFGLPADTQYF
clone size: many
J gene: TRBJ2-3
V gene: TRBV9
D gene: NA

CDR3 DNA: TGCAGCGTTGAAGTACGGTCAACTGCCCAGTACTTC
CDR3 protein: CSVEVRSTAQYF
clone size: NA
J gene: TRBJ2-5
V gene: TRBV29-1
D gene: NA

CDR3 DNA: TGTGCCAGCAGCTTCCCAGGACAGGGGTATAACACTGAAGCTTTCTTT
CDR3 protein: CASSFPGQGYNTEAFF
clone size: NA
J gene: TRBJ1-1
V gene: TRBV5-3
D gene: TRBD1